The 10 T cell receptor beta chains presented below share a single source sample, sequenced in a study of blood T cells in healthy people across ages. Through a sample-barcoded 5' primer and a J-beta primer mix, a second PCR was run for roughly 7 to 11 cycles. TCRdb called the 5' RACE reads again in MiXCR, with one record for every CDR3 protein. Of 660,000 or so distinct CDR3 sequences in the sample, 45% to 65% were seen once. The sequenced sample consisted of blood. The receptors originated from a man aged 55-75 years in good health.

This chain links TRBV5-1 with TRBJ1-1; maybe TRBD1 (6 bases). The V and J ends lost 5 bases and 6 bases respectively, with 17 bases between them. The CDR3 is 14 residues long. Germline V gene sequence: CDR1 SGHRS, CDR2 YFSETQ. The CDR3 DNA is TGCGCCAGCAGACCGGGACAATTTGTCGCTGAAGCTTTCTTT. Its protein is CASRPGQFVAEAFF. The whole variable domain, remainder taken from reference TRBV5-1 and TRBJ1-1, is KAGVTQTPRYLIKTRGQQVTLSCSPISGHRSVSWYQQTPGQGLQFLFEYFSETQRNKGNFPGRFSGRQFSNSRSEMNVSTLELGDSALYLCASRPGQFVAEAFFGQGTRLTVV.

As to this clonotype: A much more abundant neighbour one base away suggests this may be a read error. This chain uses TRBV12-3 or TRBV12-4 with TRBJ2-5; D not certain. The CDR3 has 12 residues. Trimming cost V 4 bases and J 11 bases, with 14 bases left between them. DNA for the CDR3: TGTGCCAGCAGTTGGCTGACCAATGAGCAGTACTTC. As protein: CASSWLTNEQYF.

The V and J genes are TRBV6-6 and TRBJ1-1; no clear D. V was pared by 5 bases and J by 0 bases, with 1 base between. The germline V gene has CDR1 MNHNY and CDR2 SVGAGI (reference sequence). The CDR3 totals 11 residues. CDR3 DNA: TGTGCCAGCAGTATGAACACTGAAGCTTTCTTT. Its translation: CASSMNTEAFF.

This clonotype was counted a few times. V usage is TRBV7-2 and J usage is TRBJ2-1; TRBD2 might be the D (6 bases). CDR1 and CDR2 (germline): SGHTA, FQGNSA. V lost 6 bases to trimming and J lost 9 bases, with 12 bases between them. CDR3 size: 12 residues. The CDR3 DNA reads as TGTGCCAGCAGTAGAGGTAGCGGTGAGCAGTTCTTC. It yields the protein CASSRGSGEQFF. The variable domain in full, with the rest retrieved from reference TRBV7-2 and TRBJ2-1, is GAGVSQSPSNKVTEKGKDVELRCDPISGHTALYWYRQSLGQGLEFLIYFQGNSAPDKSGLPSDRFSAERTGGSVSTLTIQRTQQEDSAVYLCASSRGSGEQFFGPGTRLTVL.

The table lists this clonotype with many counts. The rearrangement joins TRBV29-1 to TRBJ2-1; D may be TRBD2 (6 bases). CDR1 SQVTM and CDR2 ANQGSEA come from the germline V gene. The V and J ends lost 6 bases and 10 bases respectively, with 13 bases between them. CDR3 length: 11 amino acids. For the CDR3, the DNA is TGCAGCGTAGGCGCGGGGAGCGAGCAGTTCTTC. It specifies CSVGAGSEQFF.

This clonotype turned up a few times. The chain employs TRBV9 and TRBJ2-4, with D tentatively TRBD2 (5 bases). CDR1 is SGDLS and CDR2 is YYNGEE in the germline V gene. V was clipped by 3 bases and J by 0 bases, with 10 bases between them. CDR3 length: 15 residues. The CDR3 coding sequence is TGTGCCAGCAGCGCTGACTACCTAGCCAAAAACATTCAGTACTTC. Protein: CASSADYLAKNIQYF.

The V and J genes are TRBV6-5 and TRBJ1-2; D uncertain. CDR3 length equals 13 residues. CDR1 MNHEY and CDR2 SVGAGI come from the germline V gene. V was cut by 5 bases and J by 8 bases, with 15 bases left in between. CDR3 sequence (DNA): TGTGCCAGCAGTAAACGACATGGCGAGGGCTACACCTTC. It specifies CASSKRHGEGYTF.

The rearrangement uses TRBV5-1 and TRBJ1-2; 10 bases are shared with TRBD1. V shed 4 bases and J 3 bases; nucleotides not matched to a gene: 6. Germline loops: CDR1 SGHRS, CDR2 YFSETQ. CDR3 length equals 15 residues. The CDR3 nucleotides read TGCGCCAGCAGCACAGGACAGGGGGACTACTATGGCTACACCTTC. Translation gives CASSTGQGDYYGYTF.

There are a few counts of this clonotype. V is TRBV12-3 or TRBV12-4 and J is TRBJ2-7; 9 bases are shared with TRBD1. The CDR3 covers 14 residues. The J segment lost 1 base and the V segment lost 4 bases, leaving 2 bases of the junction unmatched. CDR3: CASSWDRESYEQYF. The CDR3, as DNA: TGTGCCAGCAGTTGGGACAGGGAGTCCTACGAGCAGTACTTC.

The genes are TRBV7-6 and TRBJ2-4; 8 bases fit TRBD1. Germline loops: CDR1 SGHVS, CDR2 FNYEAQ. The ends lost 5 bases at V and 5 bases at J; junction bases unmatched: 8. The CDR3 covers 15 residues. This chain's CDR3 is CASSPRTGKENIQYF. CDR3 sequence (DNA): TGTGCCAGCAGCCCACGGACAGGGAAAGAAAACATTCAGTACTTC.